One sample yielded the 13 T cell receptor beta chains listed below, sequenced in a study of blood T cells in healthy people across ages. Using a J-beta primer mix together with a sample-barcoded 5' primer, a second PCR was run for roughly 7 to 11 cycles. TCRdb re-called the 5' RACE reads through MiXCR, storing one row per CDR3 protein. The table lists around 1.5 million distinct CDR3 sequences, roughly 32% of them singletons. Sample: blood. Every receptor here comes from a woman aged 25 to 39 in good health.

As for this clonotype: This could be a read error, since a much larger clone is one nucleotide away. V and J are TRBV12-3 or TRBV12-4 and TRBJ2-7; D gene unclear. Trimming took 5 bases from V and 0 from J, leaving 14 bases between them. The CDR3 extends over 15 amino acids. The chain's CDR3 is CASSATDKSSYEQYF. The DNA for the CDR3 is TGTGCCAGCAGTGCGACCGACAAGAGCTCCTACGAGCAGTACTTC.

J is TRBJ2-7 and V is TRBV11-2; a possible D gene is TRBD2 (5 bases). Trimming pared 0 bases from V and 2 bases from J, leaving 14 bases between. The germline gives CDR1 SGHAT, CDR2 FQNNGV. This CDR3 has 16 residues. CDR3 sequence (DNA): TGTGCCAGCAGCTTAGATTTGGGAGTATTTCCCTACGAGCAGTACTTC. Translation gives CASSLDLGVFPYEQYF.

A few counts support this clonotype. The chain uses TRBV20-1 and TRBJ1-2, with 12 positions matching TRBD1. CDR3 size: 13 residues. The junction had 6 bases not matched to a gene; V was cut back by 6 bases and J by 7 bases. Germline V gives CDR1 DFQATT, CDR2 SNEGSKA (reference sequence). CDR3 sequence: CSAWGQGASGYTF. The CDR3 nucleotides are TGCAGTGCGTGGGGACAGGGGGCGAGTGGCTACACCTTC.

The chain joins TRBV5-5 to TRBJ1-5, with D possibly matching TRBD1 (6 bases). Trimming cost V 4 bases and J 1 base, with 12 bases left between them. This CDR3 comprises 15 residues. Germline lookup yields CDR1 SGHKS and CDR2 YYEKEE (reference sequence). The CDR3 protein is CASSPGTPSNQPQHF. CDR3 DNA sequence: TGTGCCAGCAGCCCCGGGACACCAAGCAATCAGCCCCAGCATTTT.

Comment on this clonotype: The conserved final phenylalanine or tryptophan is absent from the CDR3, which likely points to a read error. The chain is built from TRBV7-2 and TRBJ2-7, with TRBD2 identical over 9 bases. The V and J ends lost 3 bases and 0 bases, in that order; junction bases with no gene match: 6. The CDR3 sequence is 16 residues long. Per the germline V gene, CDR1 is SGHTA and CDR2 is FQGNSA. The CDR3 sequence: CASSFQSGRFSYEQYC. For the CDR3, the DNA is TGTGCCAGCAGCTTTCAAAGCGGGAGGTTCTCCTACGAGCAGTACTGC.

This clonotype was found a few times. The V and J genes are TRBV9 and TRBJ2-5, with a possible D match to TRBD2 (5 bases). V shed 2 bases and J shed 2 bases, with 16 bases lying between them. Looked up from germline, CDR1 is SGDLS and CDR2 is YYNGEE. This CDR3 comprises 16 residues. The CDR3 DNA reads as TGTGCCAGCAGCGTTTCCTCGGGGATTTTTCAAGAGACCCAGTACTTC. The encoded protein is CASSVSSGIFQETQYF.

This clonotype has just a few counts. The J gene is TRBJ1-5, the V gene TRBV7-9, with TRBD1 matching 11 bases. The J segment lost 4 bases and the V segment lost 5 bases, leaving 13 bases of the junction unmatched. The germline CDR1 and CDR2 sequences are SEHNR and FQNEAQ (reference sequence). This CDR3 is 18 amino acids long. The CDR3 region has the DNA TGTGCCAGCAGCCCGCCGGGACAGGGGGGTGGTAAAAATCAGCCCCAGCATTTT. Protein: CASSPPGQGGGKNQPQHF.

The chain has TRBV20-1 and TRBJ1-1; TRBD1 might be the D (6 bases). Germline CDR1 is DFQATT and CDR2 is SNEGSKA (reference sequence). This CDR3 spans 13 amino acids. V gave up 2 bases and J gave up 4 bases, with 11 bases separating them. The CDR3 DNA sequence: TGCAGTGCTAGATTACAGGGTTTCACTGAAGCTTTCTTT. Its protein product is CSARLQGFTEAFF.

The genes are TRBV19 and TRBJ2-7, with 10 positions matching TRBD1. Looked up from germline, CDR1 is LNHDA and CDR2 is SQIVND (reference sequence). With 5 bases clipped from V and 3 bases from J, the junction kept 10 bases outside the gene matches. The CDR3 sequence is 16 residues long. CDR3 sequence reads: CASSPVAGTGDYEQYF. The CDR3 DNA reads TGTGCCAGTAGTCCGGTGGCCGGGACAGGGGACTACGAGCAGTACTTC.

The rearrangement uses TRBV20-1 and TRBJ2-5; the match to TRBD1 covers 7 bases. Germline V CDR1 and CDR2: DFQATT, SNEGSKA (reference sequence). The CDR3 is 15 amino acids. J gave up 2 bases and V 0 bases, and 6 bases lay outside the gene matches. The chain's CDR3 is CSARDGTEAQETQYF. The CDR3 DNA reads TGCAGTGCTAGAGATGGGACAGAAGCTCAAGAGACCCAGTACTTC.

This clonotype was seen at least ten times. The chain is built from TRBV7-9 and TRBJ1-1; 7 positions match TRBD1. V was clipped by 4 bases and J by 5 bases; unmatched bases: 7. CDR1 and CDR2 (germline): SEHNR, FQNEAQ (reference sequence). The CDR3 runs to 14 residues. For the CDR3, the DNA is TGTGCCAGCAGCTCAATGGGGGGACAGACTGAAGCTTTCTTT. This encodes CASSSMGGQTEAFF.

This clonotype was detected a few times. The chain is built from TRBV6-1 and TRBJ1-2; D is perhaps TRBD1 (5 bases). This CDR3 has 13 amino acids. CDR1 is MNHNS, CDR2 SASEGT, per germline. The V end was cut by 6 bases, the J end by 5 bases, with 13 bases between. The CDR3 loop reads CASRPDSAYGYTF. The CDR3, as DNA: TGTGCCAGCAGACCAGACAGTGCGTATGGCTACACCTTC.

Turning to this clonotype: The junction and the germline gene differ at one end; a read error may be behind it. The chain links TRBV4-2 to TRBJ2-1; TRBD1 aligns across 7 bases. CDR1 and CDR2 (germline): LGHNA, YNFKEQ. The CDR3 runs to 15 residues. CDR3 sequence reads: CASSLGQESYNERYF. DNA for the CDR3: TGTGCCAGCAGCCTTGGACAGGAATCCTACAATGAGCGGTACTTC.